This T cell receptor beta chain was sequenced for a study of shared clonotypes between healthy human individuals. Libraries were prepared by immunoSEQ multiplex PCR; TCRdb keeps only in-frame clonotypes and omits some of them. The table has 1.6 million or so clones, approximately 96% seen once. Trimming shortened V by 0 bases and J by 3 bases, and 10 bases separated the two germline ends. Germline V gene lookup returns CDR1 SGHRS and CDR2 YFSETQ. This CDR3 is 14 amino acids long. The chain joins TRBV5-1 to TRBJ2-7; TRBD1 or TRBD2 may be the D gene (6 bases each). The source of this sequence is a man younger than 40 in good health. Sequenced input: naive CD4+ T cells sorted from blood. Regarding subset: CD45RA+ positively selected. The CDR3 DNA reads TGCGCCAGCAGCTTGGTAGGAGGGGGCTACGAGCAGTACTTC. Amino acid sequence: CASSLVGGGYEQYF.